These 19 T cell receptor beta chains originate from one sample sequenced in a study of T cell repertoires in cytomegalovirus infection. In TCRdb, the reads were re-called with MiXCR into one record per CDR3 protein. Of about 210,000 distinct CDR3 sequences in the sample, roughly 6.5% were seen once. The source material was PBMCs. The receptor set was obtained from a human donor in good health (CMV status not recorded). Some clones in this sample may be carry-over from other donors' samples.

This clonotype occurred many times. The rearrangement joins TRBV12-3 or TRBV12-4 to TRBJ2-3; D may be TRBD2 (6 bases). V dropped 5 bases and J dropped 5 bases, with 14 bases sitting between them. There are 14 residues in the CDR3. For the CDR3, the DNA is TGTGCCAGCAGTCGTTGGAGGGTACGAGATACGCAGTATTTT. Translation gives CASSRWRVRDTQYF.

This clonotype was observed a handful of times. This sequence joins TRBV18 and TRBJ1-2, with no clear D. The CDR3 totals 14 residues. Trimming cost V 0 bases and J 8 bases, with 13 bases left between them. CDR1 and CDR2 from the germline V gene are KGHSH and LQKENI. CDR3 sequence (DNA): TGTGCCAGCTCACCACCGAGCACCCTTGGGGGCTACACCTTC. Residues: CASSPPSTLGGYTF.

This clonotype was seen only a few times. This chain connects TRBV19 to TRBJ1-5, with 9 bases matching TRBD1. The CDR3 is 15 residues long. Looked up from germline, CDR1 is LNHDA and CDR2 is SQIVND (reference sequence). The trim removed 5 bases at V and 2 bases at J, leaving 4 bases unmatched. As DNA, the CDR3 is TGTGCCAGTAGTTCTCGGACAGGGGGCAATCAGCCCCAGCATTTT. It yields the protein CASSSRTGGNQPQHF.

This clonotype was seen ten or more times. The chain recombines TRBV7-9 with TRBJ2-4, with 8 bases lining up with TRBD2. Germline CDR1 is SEHNR and CDR2 is FQNEAQ (reference sequence). The CDR3 totals 14 residues. V was clipped by 4 bases and J by 8 bases; unmatched bases: 7. The CDR3 sequence: CASSWTSRGDIQYF. As DNA, the CDR3 is TGTGCCAGCAGCTGGACTAGCCGGGGAGACATTCAGTACTTC.

The table lists this clonotype with many counts. J is TRBJ2-2 and V is TRBV12-3 or TRBV12-4, with a tentative D call TRBD2 (6 bases). The CDR3 spans 12 residues. Trimming took 4 bases from V and 10 from J, leaving 10 bases between them. The CDR3 region is CASSSGTLELFF. The DNA for the CDR3 is TGTGCCAGCAGTTCCGGGACTTTGGAGCTGTTTTTT.

The sample holds many counts of this clonotype. The V and J genes are TRBV3-1 and TRBJ2-1, with 7 positions matching TRBD2. CDR1 and CDR2 (germline): LGHDT, YNNKEL (reference sequence). The CDR3 runs to 12 residues. V shed 7 bases, J shed 13 bases, and the junction held 10 bases outside the gene matches. CDR3 in DNA: TGTGCCAGCACCCTAGGGGAGGGTACCCAGTTCTTC. This sequence encodes CASTLGEGTQFF.

For this clonotype: A much larger clone lies a single base off, so this may be a read error. The genes are TRBV27 and TRBJ1-2; no clear D gene. Looked up from germline, CDR1 is MNHEY and CDR2 is SMNVEV (reference sequence). The germline V and J ends were trimmed by 2 bases and 2 bases, with 15 bases remaining between them. The CDR3 loop spans 16 amino acids. CDR3 region: CASSLRMRPPNYGYTF. CDR3 nucleotides: TGTGCCAGCAGTTTAAGGATGCGGCCCCCCAACTATGGCTACACCTTC.

This clonotype occurred many times. The J gene is TRBJ1-6, the V gene TRBV28; no clear D gene. V was cut by 6 bases and J by 12 bases, with 18 bases left in between. The germline CDR1 and CDR2 sequences are MDHEN and SYDVKM. The CDR3 contains 14 residues. The CDR3 DNA follows: TGTGCCAGCAGGTCGTCAAGGGTCGACTTACCCCTCCACTTT. Translated: CASRSSRVDLPLHF.

This clonotype was counted a few times. The chain links TRBV2 to TRBJ1-1, with D possibly being TRBD1 (5 bases). This CDR3 has 14 amino acids. V gave up 8 bases and J gave up 2 bases, with 15 bases separating them. Germline loops: CDR1 SNHLY, CDR2 FYNNEI. CDR3 DNA sequence: TGTGCCAGCTCGATCTTGCGGACAAACACTGAAGCTTTCTTT. Its protein product is CASSILRTNTEAFF.

The genes are TRBV6-5 and TRBJ2-1; TRBD1 agrees at 7 bases. There are 16 residues in the CDR3. The ends lost 5 bases at V and 1 base at J; junction bases unmatched: 8. Per the germline V gene, CDR1 is MNHEY and CDR2 is SVGAGI. As DNA, the CDR3 is TGTGCCAGCAGTCTGACAGGGATGGCATCCTACAATGAGCAGTTCTTC. Encoded protein: CASSLTGMASYNEQFF.

This clonotype was counted a few times. The V gene is TRBV20-1, the J gene TRBJ1-1; D is undetermined. V was trimmed by 6 bases and J by 2 bases, leaving 13 bases between them. The CDR3 totals 13 residues. The germline gives CDR1 DFQATT, CDR2 SNEGSKA (reference sequence). As DNA, the CDR3 is TGCAGTGCCCAAAACCAAATCAACACTGAAGCTTTCTTT. As protein: CSAQNQINTEAFF.

This clonotype was recorded at least ten times. V and J are TRBV5-5 and TRBJ2-7; D not certain. The V gene's germline CDR1 is SGHKS and CDR2 YYEKEE (reference sequence). Trimming removed 0 bases from V and 0 bases from J, with 10 bases in between. This CDR3 has 15 amino acids. The CDR3 sequence: CASSLGRLSSYEQYF. In nucleotides, the CDR3 is TGTGCCAGCAGCTTGGGCAGGCTGAGCTCCTACGAGCAGTACTTC.

This clonotype was detected many times. The J gene is TRBJ2-2, the V gene TRBV5-5; 9 bases align to TRBD1. Germline trimming cut 4 bases from V and 4 bases from J; bases unmatched to any gene: 2. There are 14 residues in the CDR3. Germline assignment: CDR1 SGHKS and CDR2 YYEKEE (reference sequence). CDR3 coding DNA: TGTGCCAGCAGCGGACAGGGGTTCACCGGGGAGCTGTTTTTT. Translation gives CASSGQGFTGELFF.

Many counts were recorded for this clonotype. V usage is TRBV7-2 and J usage is TRBJ2-2; TRBD2 is a possible D gene (7 bases). The ends were cut back, 2 bases at V and 3 bases at J, with 13 bases in the middle. Germline CDR1 SGHTA, CDR2 FQGNSA. This CDR3 spans 16 amino acids. Here the CDR3 reads CASSLFGGLYTGELFF. In nucleotides, the CDR3 is TGTGCCAGCAGCTTATTCGGGGGGCTTTACACCGGGGAGCTGTTTTTT.

This clonotype was seen at least ten times. The chain has TRBV2 and TRBJ1-5; perhaps TRBD1 as D (5 bases). Per germline, CDR1 SNHLY and CDR2 FYNNEI. The CDR3 totals 16 residues. Trimming cost V 4 bases and J 3 bases, with 16 bases left between them. Here the CDR3 reads CASSAPLGRINQPQHF. CDR3 bases: TGTGCCAGCAGTGCGCCCCTGGGACGGATCAATCAGCCCCAGCATTTT. Supplemented by reference TRBV2 and TRBJ1-5, the full variable domain reads EPEVTQTPSHQVTQMGQEVILRCVPISNHLYFYWYRQILGQKVEFLVSFYNNEISEKSEIFDDQFSVERPDGSNFTLKIRSTKLEDSAMYFCASSAPLGRINQPQHFGDGTRLSIL.

Notes on this clonotype: A much larger clone lies a single base off, so this may be a read error. This chain connects TRBV15 to TRBJ2-5; 7 bases align to TRBD1. With V trimmed by 8 bases and J by 4 bases, 10 bases remained unmatched. The CDR3 is made up of 14 amino acids. Germline loops: CDR1 LNHNV, CDR2 YYDKDF (reference sequence). The CDR3 spells CATLGQVGRETQYF. The CDR3 coding sequence is TGTGCCACCCTAGGACAGGTGGGGCGAGAGACCCAGTACTTC. The complete variable domain, with remaining parts taken from reference TRBV15 and TRBJ2-5, reads DAMVIQNPRYQVTQFGKPVTLSCSQTLNHNVMYWYQQKSSQAPKLLFHYYDKDFNNEADTPDNFQSRRPNTSFCFLDIRSPGLGDTAMYLCATLGQVGRETQYFGPGTRLLVL.

This clonotype was counted only a few times. The V call is TRBV20-1, the J call TRBJ1-6; possible D gene TRBD1, 5 bases. V lost 0 bases, J lost 7 bases, and 10 bases lay in between. In germline, CDR1 is DFQATT, CDR2 SNEGSKA (reference sequence). The CDR3 has 14 amino acids. CDR3 sequence reads: CSARDRVTNSPLHF. CDR3 in DNA: TGCAGTGCTAGAGACAGGGTTACCAATTCACCCCTCCACTTT.

This clonotype was seen ten or more times. This chain connects TRBV29-1 to TRBJ2-3; tentative D call: TRBD2 (7 bases). Germline V gene lookup returns CDR1 SQVTM and CDR2 ANQGSEA. V was clipped by 5 bases and J by 2 bases, with 17 bases between them. The CDR3 length is 15 residues. CDR3 sequence: CSVMRGGNPTDTQYF. CDR3 coding DNA: TGCAGCGTTATGAGGGGGGGAAACCCCACAGATACGCAGTATTTT.

This clonotype was seen ten or more times. V gene TRBV4-1 combines with J gene TRBJ1-2; D is unclear. CDR1 is MGHRA, CDR2 YSYEKL, per germline. V lost 0 bases and J lost 2, with 7 bases in between. The CDR3 has 14 residues. CDR3 region: CASSQERGNYGYTF. The CDR3 nucleotides read TGCGCCAGCAGCCAAGAGAGAGGGAACTATGGCTACACCTTC.